In its sample, the clone carrying this T cell receptor beta chain was seen a few times. The data were obtained in a study of early T cells in non-severe SARS-CoV-2 infection. Tagging with unique molecular identifiers was applied to individual cDNA molecules. TCRdb called the 5' RACE reads again in MiXCR, with one record for every CDR3 protein. This table holds some 41,000 distinct CDR3 sequences, roughly 5.9% found once. V was trimmed by 1 base and J by 5 bases, leaving 14 bases between them. CDR3 length equals 14 residues. Germline loops: CDR1 DFQATT, CDR2 SNEGSKA (reference sequence). The gene calls are TRBV20-1 and TRBJ2-5; D is unclear. The sample consisted of whole blood. This sequence was found in an adult who was a healthcare worker with PCR-confirmed SARS-CoV-2 infection or an uninfected control (not recorded which). The CDR3 nucleotides read TGCAGTGCTAGAGTAGACTGGACCGGGGAGACCCAGTACTTC. It specifies CSARVDWTGETQYF.